Below are 17 T cell receptor beta chains sequenced from a single sample in a study of PD-L1 blockade in urothelial cancer. The repertoire was sequenced with immunoSEQ multiplex PCR; TCRdb's copy has only in-frame clones and lacks some. The sample holds about 43,000 clones, 65% to 85% seen once. Time point noted: pretreatment peripheral blood. The starting material was PBMCs, obtained around atezolizumab (anti-PD-L1) treatment. The source is a man aged 55 to 70 with urothelial cancer.

The chain combines TRBV7-2 with TRBJ2-1; 10 bases are shared with TRBD2. CDR1 and CDR2 (germline): SGHTA, FQGNSA. The CDR3 runs 14 residues. The V segment lost 2 bases and the J segment 9 bases; nucleotides outside the gene matches: 4. The CDR3: CASSLLAGAGEQFF. The CDR3 DNA is TGTGCCAGCAGCTTACTAGCGGGGGCGGGTGAGCAGTTCTTC.

V and J are TRBV18 and TRBJ1-1; the match to TRBD1 covers 9 bases. The CDR3 is made up of 17 amino acids. With V trimmed by 1 base and J by 4 bases, 10 bases remained unmatched. CDR1 and CDR2 (germline): KGHSH, LQKENI. CDR3 in amino acids: CASSPLSGQGTPTEAFF. The CDR3 DNA sequence: TGTGCCAGCTCACCACTTTCGGGACAGGGTACCCCCACTGAAGCTTTCTTT.

V and J are TRBV6-6 and TRBJ2-1; 7 nucleotides agree with TRBD2. Germline assignment: CDR1 MNHNY and CDR2 SVGAGI (reference sequence). V dropped 6 bases and J dropped 5; count of bases not matched to a gene: 7. This CDR3 region has 14 residues. The CDR3 bases are TGTGCCAGCAGAGCTAGCGGCTATCACAATGAGCAGTTCTTC. Amino acids: CASRASGYHNEQFF.

This clone was seen a few times. The V and J genes are TRBV28 and TRBJ1-2, with a tentative D call TRBD1 (6 bases). Trimming took off 6 bases at V and 8 bases at J, with 13 bases between the two ends. Germline loops: CDR1 MDHEN, CDR2 SYDVKM. This CDR3 has 12 residues. CDR3 region: CASRTNRDGYTF. The CDR3 nucleotides read TGTGCCAGCAGAACCAACAGGGACGGCTACACCTTC.

The rearrangement uses TRBV7-2 and TRBJ1-2, with 10 bases lining up with TRBD1. Germline CDR1 SGHTA, CDR2 FQGNSA. V gave up 1 base and J gave up 6 bases; unmatched junction bases: 5. The CDR3 is 15 residues long. Here the CDR3 reads CASSLVGTGVNGYTF. The CDR3 DNA follows: TGTGCCAGCAGCTTAGTTGGGACAGGGGTGAATGGCTACACCTTC.

The chain is built from TRBV19 and TRBJ2-7, with 7 bases aligning to TRBD1. The CDR3 spans 13 residues. Per germline, CDR1 LNHDA and CDR2 SQIVND (reference sequence). J was trimmed by 5 bases and V by 6 bases; bases with no gene match: 7. The CDR3 spells CASSRQGLHEQYF. As DNA, the CDR3 is TGTGCCAGTAGCCGACAGGGTCTCCACGAGCAGTACTTC.

V usage is TRBV7-2 and J usage is TRBJ2-1; 8 bases map to TRBD2. The germline CDR1 and CDR2 sequences are SGHTA and FQGNSA. V gave up 2 bases and J gave up 5 bases; unmatched junction bases: 11. The CDR3 runs 17 residues. The CDR3 nucleotides read TGTGCCAGCAGCTTATATATGCGGGGGGACCGACACAATGAGCAGTTCTTC. Protein product: CASSLYMRGDRHNEQFF.

This chain links TRBV6-4 with TRBJ1-2, with unresolved D. This CDR3 comprises 13 residues. The V gene's germline CDR1 is MRHNA and CDR2 SNTAGT. V was cut by 2 bases and J by 4 bases, with 8 bases left in between. The CDR3 reads CASSDGPSYGYTF. CDR3 bases: TGTGCCAGCAGTGACGGGCCAAGCTATGGCTACACCTTC.

This clone came up once. This chain connects TRBV27 to TRBJ2-3, with TRBD1 identical over 7 bases. The CDR3 totals 15 residues. The V gene end was trimmed by 3 bases and the J gene end by 4 bases; junction bases not matched to a gene: 7. Looked up from germline, CDR1 is MNHEY and CDR2 is SMNVEV (reference sequence). The CDR3 loop is CASSLIKGASDTQYF. The CDR3 DNA follows: TGTGCCAGCAGTTTGATCAAGGGGGCCTCAGATACGCAGTATTTT.

This chain connects TRBV5-1 to TRBJ2-7; 7 nucleotides line up with TRBD1. The CDR3 has 12 amino acids. The V and J ends lost 5 bases and 2 bases, in that order; junction bases with no gene match: 1. Germline lookup yields CDR1 SGHRS and CDR2 YFSETQ. The CDR3 DNA reads as TGCGCCAGCAGTCAGGGGGCCTACGAGCAGTACTTC. Translating it yields CASSQGAYEQYF.

This clone was recorded a few times. V usage is TRBV10-1 and J usage is TRBJ2-1; TRBD2 might be the D (6 bases). Trimming shortened V by 2 bases and J by 10 bases, and 12 bases separated the two germline ends. The CDR3 extends over 13 amino acids. CDR1 is WNHNN, CDR2 SYGVQD, per germline (reference sequence). CDR3 sequence (DNA): TGCGCCAGCAGTGAGCCGGGACTTTCGGAGCAGTTCTTC. This gives the protein CASSEPGLSEQFF.

This chain joins TRBV18 and TRBJ1-2, with D possibly being TRBD1 (6 bases). The germline V and J ends were trimmed by 5 bases and 4 bases, with 14 bases remaining between them. This CDR3 has 14 amino acids. CDR1 KGHSH and CDR2 LQKENI come from the germline V gene. The chain's CDR3 is CASSSQTGSYGYTF. The DNA of the CDR3 is TGTGCCAGCTCATCACAGACAGGCAGCTATGGCTACACCTTC.

With respect to this clone: Relative to the germline gene, one junction end is altered; a read error may explain this. The chain uses TRBV6-1 and TRBJ2-4; 7 bases line up with TRBD1. The CDR3 loop spans 13 amino acids. Germline-derived CDR1 and CDR2 are MNHNS and SASEGT. The CDR3 sequence: CTSSWDSKNIQYF. CDR3 in DNA: TGTACCAGCAGTTGGGACAGCAAAAACATTCAGTACTTC.

The rearrangement uses TRBV7-2 and TRBJ2-1; 8 positions agree with TRBD2. The J segment lost 6 bases and the V segment lost 10 bases, leaving 11 bases of the junction unmatched. Per germline, CDR1 SGHTA and CDR2 FQGNSA. The CDR3 is 14 residues long. CDR3 residues: CATVEREHRNEQFF. CDR3 bases: TGTGCCACCGTCGAGCGGGAGCATCGCAATGAGCAGTTCTTC.

The chain carries TRBV5-1 and TRBJ2-1; D might be TRBD2 (6 bases). Germline V CDR1 and CDR2: SGHRS, YFSETQ. The CDR3 has 19 residues. V lost 2 bases to trimming and J lost 0 bases, with 21 bases between them. The CDR3 bases are TGCGCCAGCAGCTTCCCCCCTTTGGCCGCCGGGGGCTCCTACAATGAGCAGTTCTTC. Translation: CASSFPPLAAGGSYNEQFF.

The chain's CDR3 is CASSPGDRGTDTQYF. The CDR3 DNA reads TGTGCCAGCAGCCCGGGGGACAGGGGGACAGATACGCAGTATTTT. The rearrangement uses TRBV7-9 and TRBJ2-3; 11 bases align to TRBD1. CDR1 is SEHNR and CDR2 is FQNEAQ in the germline V gene (reference sequence). The CDR3 is made up of 15 amino acids. The ends lost 5 bases at V and 3 bases at J; junction bases unmatched: 4.

The chain uses TRBV9 and TRBJ2-5; 11 bases align to TRBD2. The junction had 9 bases not matched to a gene; V was cut back by 4 bases and J by 1 base. This CDR3 is 17 amino acids long. Germline V gene sequence: CDR1 SGDLS, CDR2 YYNGEE. The CDR3 nucleotides are TGTGCCAGCAGCACCGCATTCGGGACTAGCGGCCAAGAGACCCAGTACTTC. Its protein product is CASSTAFGTSGQETQYF.